This TCR beta chain was found in a study of T cell repertoires in cytomegalovirus infection. Study-wide background: Public TCR beta signatures indicated both CMV infection and matching HLA type. Study-wide results and caveats: Across the ex vivo response, the dominant clonotypes were HLA-C-restricted CMV-specific TCR beta clonotypes.

V was clipped by 2 bases and J by 7 bases; unmatched bases: 8. CDR3 length: 15 amino acids. CDR1 SEHNR and CDR2 FQNEAQ come from the germline V gene (reference sequence). TCRdb independently ran MiXCR on the reads; one entry per CDR3 protein. The sample comprises hundreds of thousands of distinct CDR3 sequences, roughly a sixth of which are singletons, and approximately 12% rests with the top ten. This clonotype was detected many times. As yet, its antigen is unknown. The sequenced sample was PBMCs. The rearrangement links TRBV7-9 to TRBJ2-1, with 7 bases fitting TRBD2. The receptor was isolated from a human donor in good health (CMV status not recorded). Some clones in this sample may be carry-over from other donors' samples. As DNA, the CDR3 is TGTGCCAGCAGCTTAATGTCGGGGGGACCGAATGAGCAGTTCTTC. The encoded protein is CASSLMSGGPNEQFF.